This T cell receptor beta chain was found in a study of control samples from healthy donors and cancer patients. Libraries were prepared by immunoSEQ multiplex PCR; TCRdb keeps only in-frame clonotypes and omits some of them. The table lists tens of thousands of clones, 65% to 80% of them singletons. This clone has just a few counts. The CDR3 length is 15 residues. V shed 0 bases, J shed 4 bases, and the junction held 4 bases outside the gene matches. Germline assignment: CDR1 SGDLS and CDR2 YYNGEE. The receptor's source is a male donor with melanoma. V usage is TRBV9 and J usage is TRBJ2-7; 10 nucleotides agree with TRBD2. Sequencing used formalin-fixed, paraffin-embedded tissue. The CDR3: CASSVDSGRAYEQYF. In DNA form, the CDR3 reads TGTGCCAGCAGCGTAGACAGCGGGAGGGCGTACGAGCAGTACTTC.